This paragraph covers one TCR beta chain sequence. Its specificity is unknown. This sample was included in a study of high-grade serous ovarian cancer treatment subgroups. In the study overall: On average, approximately 14,000 reads and 7,000 to 8,500 unique TCR beta rearrangements were obtained per sample.

Findings of the study overall: Repertoire similarity ranged roughly 0.1 to 0.85 between tumors of one patient. TCR relatedness rose with neoantigen level and trended with mutation load. Repertoire analysis covered CDR3 alone, not CDR1 or CDR2.

The tumor samples were collected prior to definitive surgery or chemotherapy. Profiling relied on immunoSEQ multiplex PCR, and the TCRdb table lists in-frame clones only, not all of them. Among about 10,000 clones listed, about 63% were seen once. Sequencing was carried out using tumor tissue. This receptor was obtained from a human donor with high-grade serous ovarian cancer.

The CDR3 region has the DNA TGCGCCAGCAGCCAAGGGGTAGGAGTAAACAATGAGCAGTTCTTC. Its protein product is CASSQGVGVNNEQFF. The gene calls are TRBV4-3 and TRBJ2-1; no clear D. Germline CDR1 is LGHNA and CDR2 is YSLEER. This CDR3 region has 15 residues. The ends were cut back, 1 base at V and 5 bases at J, with 12 bases in the middle.